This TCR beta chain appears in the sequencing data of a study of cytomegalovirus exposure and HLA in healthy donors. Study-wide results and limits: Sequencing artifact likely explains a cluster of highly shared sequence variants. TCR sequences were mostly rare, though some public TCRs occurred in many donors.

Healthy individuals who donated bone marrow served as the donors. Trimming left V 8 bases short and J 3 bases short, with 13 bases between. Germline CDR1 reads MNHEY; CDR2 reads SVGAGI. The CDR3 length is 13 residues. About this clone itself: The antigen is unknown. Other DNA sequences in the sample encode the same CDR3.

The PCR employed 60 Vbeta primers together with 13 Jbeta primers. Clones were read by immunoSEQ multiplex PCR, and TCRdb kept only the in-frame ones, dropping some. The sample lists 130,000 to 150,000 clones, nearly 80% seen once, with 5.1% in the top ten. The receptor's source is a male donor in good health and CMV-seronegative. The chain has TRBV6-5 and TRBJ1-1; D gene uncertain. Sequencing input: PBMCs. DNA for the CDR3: TGTGCCAGCTCGGTCGCGGGGTACACTGAAGCTTTCTTT. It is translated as CASSVAGYTEAFF.